The rows below give T cell receptor beta chains drawn from one sample of a study of cytomegalovirus exposure and HLA in healthy donors. Sequenced by immunoSEQ multiplex PCR; TCRdb stores in-frame clones only, minus some. The sample holds 140,000 or so clones, roughly 70% seen once. Sequencing was performed on PBMCs. The receptors were sampled from a man aged 55 to 70 in good health and CMV-seronegative. CDR3s include the opening cysteine and the closing phenylalanine or tryptophan. The order of the fields is clone size, J gene, V gene, D gene, CDR3 protein, CDR3 DNA. The D gene is left open where the match is weak. Expanded clones are given a class, and other clones once, few, many or no size at all.

>few|TRBJ1-4|TRBV27|NA
CASSFAGGGEKLFF
TGTGCCAGCAGTTTCGCGGGGGGTGGTGAAAAACTGTTTTTT
>NA|TRBJ2-1|TRBV2|TRBD2
CASSEPNSGDSSYNEQFF
TGTGCCAGCAGTGAACCCAATAGCGGGGATAGCTCCTACAATGAGCAGTTCTTC
>NA|TRBJ2-2|TRBV9|TRBD1
CASSVSDRGITGELFF
TGTGCCAGCAGCGTAAGTGACAGGGGGATCACCGGGGAGCTGTTTTTT
>NA|TRBJ2-7|TRBV27|TRBD2
CASSLGTSGRGYEQYF
TGTGCCAGCAGTTTGGGGACTAGCGGGAGGGGCTACGAGCAGTACTTC
>NA|TRBJ2-7|TRBV4-1|NA
CASSQGTAGSYEQYF
TGCGCCAGCAGCCAAGGAACTGCAGGCTCCTACGAGCAGTACTTC
>NA|TRBJ1-4|TRBV5-1|NA
CASNQGYGGNEKLFF
TGCGCCAGCAATCAGGGTTACGGGGGTAATGAAAAACTGTTTTTT
>NA|TRBJ2-2|TRBV30|NA
CAWSVLETGELFF
TGTGCCTGGAGTGTACTTGAGACCGGGGAGCTGTTTTTT
>NA|TRBJ2-2|TRBV29-1|NA
CSSRLASTGELFF
TGCAGCTCCCGTCTAGCGAGCACCGGGGAGCTGTTTTTT
>NA|TRBJ2-5|TRBV7-9|NA
CASSQSGSQETQYF
TGTGCCAGCAGCCAAAGCGGGTCCCAAGAGACCCAGTACTTC
>NA|TRBJ2-1|TRBV7-9|TRBD1
CASSLEGASHNEQFF
TGTGCCAGCAGCTTAGAGGGGGCCTCCCACAATGAGCAGTTCTTC
>NA|TRBJ2-1|TRBV5-1|TRBD2
CASSLEGTSNNEQFF
TGCGCCAGCAGCTTGGAAGGGACTAGTAACAATGAGCAGTTCTTC
>NA|TRBJ1-1|TRBV7-9|TRBD1
CSSTWTGSEAFF
TGTTCCAGCACCTGGACAGGGTCTGAAGCTTTCTTT
>few|TRBJ1-2|TRBV19|TRBD1
CASDRPSGQGGGYTF
TGTGCCAGTGACCGACCCTCGGGACAGGGAGGTGGCTACACCTTC
>few|TRBJ2-7|TRBV15|TRBD1
CATSRNRGLYEQYF
TGTGCCACCAGCAGGAACAGGGGGCTCTACGAGCAGTACTTC
>NA|TRBJ1-2|TRBV10-3|NA
CAISESIAGNNYGYTF
TGTGCCATCAGTGAGTCGATTGCAGGGAACAACTATGGCTACACCTTC
>NA|TRBJ2-1|TRBV9|TRBD1
CASSPLRSGTGNEQFF
TGTGCCAGCAGCCCTTTAAGGTCCGGGACAGGCAATGAGCAGTTCTTC
>NA|TRBJ2-1|TRBV6-6|TRBD2
CASSYRLGGTTEQFF
TGTGCCAGCAGTTACCGATTGGGGGGGACTACTGAGCAGTTCTTC
>NA|TRBJ2-7|TRBV9|TRBD1
CASSVAPGTAYYEQYF
TGTGCCAGCAGCGTAGCCCCCGGGACAGCTTACTACGAGCAGTACTTC
>few|TRBJ2-5|TRBV28|TRBD2
CASRIAGGLETQYF
TGTGCCAGCAGGATAGCGGGAGGGTTAGAGACCCAGTACTTC
>NA|TRBJ2-3|TRBV27|TRBD2
CASSALIAGGTDTQYF
TGTGCCAGCAGTGCCCTCATAGCGGGAGGTACAGATACGCAGTATTTT
>NA|TRBJ2-7|TRBV5-5|NA
CASSLGPKGEQYF
TGTGCCAGCAGCTTGGGCCCGAAGGGGGAGCAGTACTTC
>NA|TRBJ2-3|TRBV7-7|TRBD1
CASSQTGLLGDTQYF
TGTGCTAGCAGTCAGACAGGGCTACTTGGAGATACGCAGTATTTT
>few|TRBJ1-3|TRBV6-5|TRBD1
CASRQQGQRNTIYF
TGTGCCAGCAGACAACAGGGGCAGAGAAACACCATATATTTT
>few|TRBJ2-7|TRBV5-1|TRBD2
CASSIGTSGYEQYF
TGCGCCAGCAGCATAGGGACTAGCGGTTACGAGCAGTACTTC
>NA|TRBJ2-1|TRBV6-5|TRBD2
CASSYGDPGLGHEQFF
TGTGCCAGCAGTTACGGAGATCCGGGACTAGGTCATGAGCAGTTCTTC
>NA|TRBJ2-1|TRBV4-1|TRBD1
CASSQLFGQGSYNEQFF
TGCGCCAGCAGCCAATTATTTGGACAGGGTTCCTACAATGAGCAGTTCTTC
>once|TRBJ1-4|TRBV7-8|NA
CASSLLRLRGEREKLFF
TGTGCCAGCAGCCTGTTACGCCTCAGGGGCGAGCGTGAAAAACTGTTTTTT
>NA|TRBJ2-1|TRBV29-1|TRBD2
CSETSGRGNEQFF
TGCAGCGAGACTAGCGGGAGAGGCAATGAGCAGTTCTTC
>NA|TRBJ2-7|TRBV7-3|TRBD1
CASSDRARLRQYF
TGTGCCAGCTCGGACAGGGCTCGCCTACGGCAGTACTTC
>NA|TRBJ2-7|TRBV5-6|TRBD1
CASSPRDSYRVEQYF
TGTGCCAGCAGCCCCCGGGACAGCTATCGTGTCGAGCAGTACTTC
>NA|TRBJ2-5|TRBV5-4|NA
CASSSRTTSGKETQYF
TGTGCCAGCAGCTCACGTACGACTAGTGGCAAGGAGACCCAGTACTTC
>few|TRBJ2-7|TRBV6-6|NA
CASSYSEGLEYYEQYF
TGTGCCAGCAGTTACTCTGAGGGCTTAGAGTACTACGAGCAGTACTTC
>NA|TRBJ2-7|TRBV27|TRBD2
CASSSVAGGYEQYF
TGTGCCAGCAGTTCCGTAGCGGGGGGCTACGAGCAGTACTTC
>NA|TRBJ2-7|TRBV6-1|NA
CASSEIRSSYEQYF
TGTGCCAGCAGTGAGATTAGGAGCTCCTACGAGCAGTACTTC
>NA|TRBJ2-1|TRBV18|NA
CASSPQRGNEQFF
TGTGCCAGCTCACCTCAACGAGGGAATGAGCAGTTCTTC
>few|TRBJ2-7|TRBV6-5|NA
CASSKPGRLYEQYF
TGTGCCAGCAGTAAACCCGGCAGGCTCTACGAGCAGTACTTC
>few|TRBJ2-5|TRBV5-4|TRBD2
CASSSLAGSETQYF
TGTGCCAGCAGCTCACTAGCGGGAAGCGAGACCCAGTACTTC
>once|TRBJ2-1|TRBV11-3|TRBD2
CASSLTLAGADEQFF
TGTGCCAGCAGCTTAACGCTAGCGGGAGCAGATGAGCAGTTCTTC
>NA|TRBJ2-7|TRBV11-2|TRBD2
CASSLSSGRTYEQYF
TGTGCCAGCAGCCTGTCTAGCGGGAGGACCTACGAGCAGTACTTC
>once|TRBJ2-7|TRBV6-6|NA
CASSFEGGGPYEQYF
TGTGCCAGCAGTTTTGAAGGGGGAGGGCCTTACGAGCAGTACTTC
>NA|TRBJ1-1|TRBV5-1|TRBD1
CASSLTDRVGTEAFF
TGCGCCAGCAGCTTGACGGACAGGGTCGGCACTGAAGCTTTCTTT
>few|TRBJ1-6|TRBV29-1|NA
CSVQEQNSPLHF
TGCAGCGTTCAAGAGCAGAATTCACCCCTCCACTTT
>NA|TRBJ2-2|TRBV28|TRBD2
CASSPESGTSGSRTGELFF
TGTGCCAGCAGTCCTGAATCCGGGACTAGCGGGAGTCGAACCGGGGAGCTGTTTTTT
>NA|TRBJ2-1|TRBV2|TRBD2
CASSTRREYNEQFF
TGTGCCAGCAGCACGCGGCGGGAGTACAATGAGCAGTTCTTC
>few|TRBJ1-1|TRBV18|NA
CASSPTDSLMNTEAFF
TGTGCCAGCTCACCTACGGACAGCCTCATGAACACTGAAGCTTTCTTT
>NA|TRBJ2-7|TRBV6-5|TRBD1
CASSRGQASSYEQYF
TGTGCCAGCAGTCGGGGACAGGCGAGCTCCTACGAGCAGTACTTC